The present T cell receptor beta chain was sequenced within a study of technical replicates of blood from several donors. This CDR3 is built from 15 residues. Per the germline V gene, CDR1 is SGHTA and CDR2 is FQGNSA. V dropped 5 bases and J dropped 8; count of bases not matched to a gene: 8. Sequencing was performed with immunoSEQ multiplex PCR; in TCRdb, only in-frame clones are kept and a portion is missing. The table includes approximately 60,000 clones, 75% to 90% detected once. The material sequenced was PBMCs. The rearrangement uses TRBV7-2 and TRBJ2-3; 12 bases line up with TRBD2. This TCR derives from a human donor in good health. Some clones in this sample may be carry-over from other donors' samples. CDR3 nucleotide sequence: TGTGCCAGCAGCCTCGCTAGCGGGAGGGCCCCTACGCAGTATTTT. Its translation: CASSLASGRAPTQYF.